Listed below are T cell receptor beta chains from one sample, sequenced in a study of blood T cell repertoires in COVID-19. Produced via immunoSEQ multiplex PCR; TCRdb's table is partial and in-frame only. This sample yields a few hundred thousand clones, of which approximately 86% are seen a single time; 3.5% to 4.5% belongs to the top ten. The material sequenced was PBMCs or T cells enriched from blood (not recorded which). These receptors came from a woman aged 40 to 50 with acute COVID-19. Both conserved end residues are part of each CDR3. Fields, in order: D gene, V gene, clone size, J gene, CDR3 protein, CDR3 DNA. The D gene is left open where the match is weak. Size values are once, few and many counts, or a class for expanded clones, and some rows have none.

>NA|TRBV18|NA|TRBJ1-1
CASSLGGAMNTEAFF
TGTGCCAGCTCACTGGGGGGGGCGATGAACACTGAAGCTTTCTTT
>TRBD2|TRBV11-3|NA|TRBJ2-1
CASSSEGLAGANEQFF
TGTGCCAGCAGCTCCGAGGGACTAGCGGGAGCAAATGAGCAGTTCTTC
>TRBD2|TRBV28|NA|TRBJ2-7
CASSLTSGSYEQYF
TGTGCCAGCAGCCTGACTAGCGGGAGTTACGAGCAGTACTTC
>NA|TRBV15|once|TRBJ2-7
CATSFAGLSSYEQYF
TGTGCCACCAGCTTTGCAGGGCTGAGTTCCTACGAGCAGTACTTC
>TRBD2|TRBV4-3|few|TRBJ2-1
CASSRRRTSEDEQFF
TGCGCCAGCAGCCGCCGACGCACTAGCGAGGATGAGCAGTTCTTC
>NA|TRBV19|NA|TRBJ2-3
CASSLVMADTQYF
TGTGCCAGTAGTCTAGTGATGGCTGATACGCAGTATTTT
>NA|TRBV27|NA|TRBJ2-6
CASSSPSRQATSGANVLTF
TGTGCCAGCAGTTCGCCCTCAAGACAGGCAACCTCTGGGGCCAACGTCCTGACTTTC
>NA|TRBV2|NA|TRBJ1-6
CASSGNGYNSPLHF
TGTGCCAGCAGTGGTAACGGGTATAATTCACCCCTCCACTTT
>NA|TRBV2|NA|TRBJ1-5
CASRAGTGMNQPQHF
TGTGCCAGCAGAGCCGGGACTGGGATGAATCAGCCCCAGCATTTT
>NA|TRBV11-3|NA|TRBJ1-1
CASAGGLWTEAFF
TGTGCCTCCGCGGGGGGGCTGTGGACTGAAGCTTTCTTT
>NA|TRBV28|NA|TRBJ2-2
CASSLLTGELFF
TGTGCCAGCAGTTTACTTACCGGGGAGCTGTTTTTT
>NA|TRBV27|once|TRBJ2-1
CASSPSRGGPPRNEQFF
TGTGCCAGCAGTCCTTCGCGGGGCGGGCCCCCCCGGAATGAGCAGTTCTTC
>TRBD2|TRBV19|NA|TRBJ2-1
CASSLTSGGEQFF
TGTGCCAGTAGCCTCACTAGCGGGGGGGAGCAGTTCTTC
>NA|TRBV27|NA|TRBJ1-5
CASSTGSNQPQHF
TGTGCCAGCAGTACAGGGAGCAATCAGCCCCAGCATTTT
>NA|TRBV28|NA|TRBJ2-1
CASSLLAMSSYNEQFF
TGTGCCAGCAGTTTATTAGCAATGAGCTCCTACAATGAGCAGTTCTTC
>NA|TRBV30|NA|TRBJ2-4
CAWSVSQALNIQYF
TGTGCCTGGAGTGTAAGCCAAGCCTTAAACATTCAGTACTTC
>NA|TRBV12-3/TRBV12-4|NA|TRBJ2-7
CASSLQVSYEQYF
TGTGCCAGCAGTTTACAGGTCTCCTACGAGCAGTACTTC
>TRBD1|TRBV19|NA|TRBJ1-2
CASSIDRTGAHYGYTF
TGTGCCAGTAGTATAGATCGTACAGGGGCGCACTATGGCTACACCTTC
>NA|TRBV18|NA|TRBJ1-5
CASSRATEGQPQHF
TGTGCCAGCTCACGGGCCACCGAAGGTCAGCCCCAGCATTTT
>NA|TRBV18|NA|TRBJ1-1
CASSGIQGKNTEAFF
TGTGCCAGCTCGGGGATTCAGGGTAAGAACACTGAAGCTTTCTTT
>NA|TRBV15|NA|TRBJ2-1
CATSRDRVLGEQFF
TGTGCCACCAGCAGAGATCGGGTCTTAGGTGAGCAGTTCTTC
>NA|TRBV27|NA|TRBJ2-7
CASSLGQPGSEQYF
TGTGCCAGCAGTTTGGGGCAGCCCGGTAGCGAGCAGTACTTC
>TRBD1|TRBV29-1|NA|TRBJ1-5
CSAGDRGGEPQHF
TGCAGCGCCGGGGACAGGGGGGGAGAGCCCCAGCATTTT
>NA|TRBV3-1/TRBV3-2|NA|TRBJ2-3
CASSNTGRSTDTQYF
TGTGCCAGCAGCAATACAGGGCGCAGCACAGATACGCAGTATTTT
>NA|TRBV12-3/TRBV12-4|NA|TRBJ1-5
CASSSSSNQPQHF
TGTGCCAGCAGTTCTTCTAGCAATCAGCCCCAGCATTTT
>TRBD1|TRBV28|NA|TRBJ1-2
CASSGPGQTTDYGYTF
TGTGCCAGCAGTGGTCCGGGACAGACTACCGACTATGGCTACACCTTC
>NA|TRBV7-7|NA|TRBJ1-5
CASSLGENQPQHF
TGTGCCAGCAGCTTAGGGGAGAATCAGCCCCAGCATTTT
>NA|TRBV12-3/TRBV12-4|NA|TRBJ2-2
CASRPGIGELFF
TGTGCCAGCAGGCCAGGGATCGGGGAGCTGTTTTTT
>TRBD2|TRBV5-1|NA|TRBJ2-5
CASSLDGRETQYF
TGCGCCAGCAGCCTGGACGGGAGGGAGACCCAGTACTTC
>NA|TRBV29-1|NA|TRBJ1-2
CSVGAPTEGYTF
TGCAGCGTTGGGGCACCGACGGAAGGCTACACCTTC
>NA|TRBV7-9|NA|TRBJ2-7
CASSLGGVTVYEQYF
TGTGCCAGCAGCTTAGGTGGGGTGACAGTTTACGAGCAGTACTTC
>TRBD2|TRBV28|once|TRBJ2-7
CASSGGGAGDYEQYF
TGTGCCAGCAGTGGCGGAGGGGCGGGGGACTACGAGCAGTACTTC
>TRBD2|TRBV9|NA|TRBJ2-3
CASSDNSGTSGDAQYF
TGTGCCAGCAGCGATAATAGCGGGACGAGTGGTGATGCGCAGTATTTT
>NA|TRBV11-2|NA|TRBJ1-5
CASSLGGTHRQPQHF
TGTGCCAGCAGCTTAGGAGGGACACACCGTCAGCCCCAGCATTTT
>NA|TRBV5-1|NA|TRBJ1-5
CASSLNTDQPQHF
TGCGCCAGCAGCTTGAACACCGATCAGCCCCAGCATTTT
>TRBD1|TRBV18|NA|TRBJ2-7
CASSPNRGGEQYF
TGTGCCAGCTCACCTAACAGGGGTGGGGAGCAGTACTTC
>NA|TRBV10-3|NA|TRBJ2-7
CAISESRSGGAGEQYF
TGTGCCATCAGTGAGTCGCGTTCCGGAGGCGCAGGAGAGCAGTACTTC